Each of the 21 T cell receptor beta chains below was sequenced from the same sample in a study of cytomegalovirus exposure and HLA in healthy donors (TCRdb year 2017). Library creation used the immunoSEQ multiplex PCR assay. For the multiplex PCR, a mixture combining 60 forward primers for TCR Vbeta segments and 13 reverse primers for TCR Jbeta segments was used. TCRdb re-hosts the immuneACCESS table, in-frame sequences only. Its copies lack some clones; in the studies checked, an unresolved V gene accounts for under half of them, and the cause for the rest is not known. Within this sample are 120,000 to 150,000 clones, with roughly 9.4% of them counted one time only. The biggest ten clones account for approximately 1.8% of the sample. Sequencing was performed on PBMCs. These receptors came from a male donor in good health and CMV-seronegative.

This clone was seen more than once but under ten times. The CDR3 DNA sequence: TGTGCCAGCAGCCAGGGGGGATTGGGCAATCAGCCCCAGCATTTT. Translating gives CASSQGGLGNQPQHF. J is TRBJ1-5 and V is TRBV7-9; 7 bases match TRBD1. This CDR3 region has 15 residues. Trimming took 5 bases from V and 2 from J; bases not matched to a gene: 6. In germline, CDR1 is SEHNR, CDR2 FQNEAQ (reference sequence).

This rearrangement joins TRBV18 to TRBJ1-1; D unresolved. CDR3 length equals 17 residues. V was clipped by 6 bases and J by 1 base, with 21 bases between them. The germline CDR1 and CDR2 sequences are KGHSH and LQKENI. CDR3 protein: CASSPGLIGLKNTEAFF. As DNA, the CDR3 is TGTGCCAGCTCCCCTGGGTTAATTGGACTGAAGAACACTGAAGCTTTCTTT.

The chain employs TRBV9 and TRBJ2-7; no reliable D call. V was pared by 0 bases and J by 0 bases, with 10 bases between. The CDR3 totals 15 residues. The V gene's germline CDR1 is SGDLS and CDR2 YYNGEE. CDR3 region: CASSVDPGSSYEQYF. In nucleotides, the CDR3 is TGTGCCAGCAGCGTAGATCCAGGCAGCTCCTACGAGCAGTACTTC.

This clone has only a few counts. The chain carries TRBV7-9 and TRBJ1-4, with D unclear. Trimming left V 3 bases short and J 4 bases short, with 9 bases between. Germline V gives CDR1 SEHNR, CDR2 FQNEAQ (reference sequence). CDR3 length: 14 amino acids. CDR3 region: CASSFQEGNEKLFF. CDR3 coding DNA: TGTGCCAGCAGCTTCCAGGAGGGTAATGAAAAACTGTTTTTT.

This clone was counted a few times. The chain links TRBV11-2 to TRBJ2-1, with 9 bases that match TRBD2. J gave up 8 bases and V 10 bases, and 18 bases lay outside the gene matches. Germline V gene lookup returns CDR1 SGHAT and CDR2 FQNNGV. This CDR3 has 16 residues. The CDR3: CATLDVAGVPRDEQFF. The CDR3 DNA follows: TGTGCCACCCTCGACGTAGCGGGAGTCCCTAGGGATGAGCAGTTCTTC.

This chain joins TRBV10-3 and TRBJ2-2; 7 positions agree with TRBD2. J was trimmed by 3 bases and V by 3 bases; bases with no gene match: 7. Germline V gene lookup returns CDR1 ENHRY and CDR2 SYGVKD. The CDR3 spans 16 residues. For the CDR3, the DNA is TGTGCCATCAGTGACTATGGCCTAGCGGACACCGGGGAGCTGTTTTTT. Its translation: CAISDYGLADTGELFF.

The gene calls are TRBV7-8 and TRBJ1-2, with D maybe TRBD1 (6 bases). The CDR3 runs 15 residues. V lost 4 bases and J lost 0, with 12 bases in between. The germline V gene encodes CDR1 SGHVS and CDR2 FQNEAQ. In nucleotides, the CDR3 is TGTGCCAGCAGCTCCCGGGACACCCCTAACTATGGCTACACCTTC. Translation gives CASSSRDTPNYGYTF. Complete variable domain (other parts from reference TRBV7-8 and TRBJ1-2): GAGVSQSPRYKVAKRGQDVALRCDPISGHVSLFWYQQALGQGPEFLTYFQNEAQLDKSGLPSDRFFAERPEGSVSTLKIQRTQQEDSAVYLCASSSRDTPNYGYTFGSGTRLTVV.

The V gene is TRBV11-2, the J gene TRBJ2-1, with D possibly being TRBD2 (5 bases). Germline CDR1 is SGHAT and CDR2 is FQNNGV. The CDR3 runs to 15 residues. Trimming removed 3 bases at V and 0 bases at J, with 9 bases between. CDR3 DNA: TGTGCCAGCAGCTTTTTGGGGAGCTCCTACAATGAGCAGTTCTTC. Encoded protein: CASSFLGSSYNEQFF.

The rearrangement links TRBV4-3 to TRBJ2-1; TRBD2 is a possible D gene (5 bases). This CDR3 has 16 residues. Trimming shortened V by 4 bases and J by 9 bases, and 22 bases separated the two germline ends. The germline V gene has CDR1 LGHNA and CDR2 YSLEER. The CDR3 sequence is CASSPSRVRGVGEQFF. CDR3 nucleotides: TGCGCCAGCAGCCCCTCCCGTGTTCGGGGTGTGGGTGAGCAGTTCTTC.

This clone has only one observation. The genes are TRBV18 and TRBJ1-2; TRBD1 agrees at 9 bases. Germline CDR1 is KGHSH and CDR2 is LQKENI. The CDR3 spans 15 residues. The junction had 9 bases not matched to a gene; V was cut back by 6 bases and J by 4 bases. This CDR3 reads CASSEQGAVIYGYTF. The CDR3 DNA follows: TGTGCCAGCTCGGAACAGGGGGCCGTAATCTATGGCTACACCTTC.

Regarding this clone: The final CDR3 position lacks the conserved phenylalanine or tryptophan, pointing to a likely read error. The V call is TRBV29-1, the J call TRBJ1-1; D is uncertain. The CDR3 is 14 residues long. Germline CDR1 reads SQVTM; CDR2 reads ANQGSEA. V was trimmed by 6 bases and J by 5 bases, leaving 19 bases between them. This chain's CDR3 is CSVPAASRKTEAFL. The DNA for the CDR3 is TGCAGCGTCCCGGCAGCCTCCAGGAAAACTGAAGCTTTCTTG.

The chain links TRBV28 to TRBJ1-2; D ambiguous. The CDR3 loop spans 14 amino acids. Germline CDR1 is MDHEN and CDR2 is SYDVKM. The V and J ends lost 2 bases and 0 bases respectively, with 7 bases between them. This CDR3 reads CASSLRNTNYGYTF. CDR3 nucleotide sequence: TGTGCCAGCAGTTTACGTAACACTAACTATGGCTACACCTTC.

This clone was detected only a few times. The CDR3, as DNA: TGCGCCAGCAGCCAACTAGGACTAGCGGGGACGAGCTCCTACAATGAGCAGTTCTTC. Amino acids: CASSQLGLAGTSSYNEQFF. The rearrangement uses TRBV4-1 and TRBJ2-1; 12 nucleotides line up with TRBD2. The trim removed 2 bases at V and 0 bases at J, leaving 8 bases unmatched. Per germline, CDR1 MGHRA and CDR2 YSYEKL. The length of the CDR3 is 19 residues.

This clone came up a few times. The chain couples TRBV27 to TRBJ2-4, with D possibly matching TRBD2 (6 bases). Trimming removed 3 bases at V and 10 bases at J, with 16 bases between. Germline CDR1 reads MNHEY; CDR2 reads SMNVEV (reference sequence). This CDR3 contains 14 residues. In DNA form, the CDR3 reads TGTGCCAGCAGTTTTTCCGGGATTGGGGGGATTCAGTACTTC. This translates into CASSFSGIGGIQYF.

The chain links TRBV11-2 to TRBJ1-1; D is perhaps TRBD1 (6 bases). The germline V gene encodes CDR1 SGHAT and CDR2 FQNNGV. The CDR3 is 15 amino acids. Trimming took 8 bases from V and 5 from J, leaving 21 bases between them. The CDR3 reads CASSGQRGFGTEAFF. CDR3 DNA sequence: TGTGCCAGCTCCGGCCAGAGGGGGTTCGGTACTGAAGCTTTCTTT.

This clone was picked up a small number of times. The chain links TRBV18 to TRBJ1-1; D remains unclear. The CDR3 totals 14 residues. Germline CDR1 KGHSH, CDR2 LQKENI. With 5 bases removed from V and 6 bases from J, the gap between germline ends came to 16 bases. The CDR3 protein is CASSRMEEVAEAFF. For the CDR3, the DNA is TGTGCCAGCTCAAGGATGGAGGAAGTCGCTGAAGCTTTCTTT. The whole variable domain, remainder taken from reference TRBV18 and TRBJ1-1, is NAGVMQNPRHLVRRRGQEARLRCSPMKGHSHVYWYRQLPEEGLKFMVYLQKENIIDESGMPKERFSAEFPKEGPSILRIQQVVRGDSAAYFCASSRMEEVAEAFFGQGTRLTVV.

V usage is TRBV9 and J usage is TRBJ2-3; 11 nucleotides match TRBD1. Germline lookup yields CDR1 SGDLS and CDR2 YYNGEE. The V gene end was trimmed by 0 bases and the J gene end by 4 bases; junction bases not matched to a gene: 4. CDR3 size: 16 residues. CDR3 sequence reads: CASSVAGQGVSDTQYF. CDR3 in DNA: TGTGCCAGCAGCGTAGCGGGACAGGGGGTCTCAGATACGCAGTATTTT.

This clone was counted only a few times. J is TRBJ2-1 and V is TRBV10-2, with 8 bases matching TRBD2. V gave up 6 bases and J gave up 5 bases; unmatched junction bases: 6. CDR1 is WSHSY, CDR2 SAAADI, per germline. The CDR3 is made up of 14 amino acids. The CDR3 protein is CASSSGRGDNEQFF. CDR3 coding DNA: TGCGCCAGCAGCAGCGGGAGAGGGGACAATGAGCAGTTCTTC.

The gene calls are TRBV7-2 and TRBJ1-2, with D perhaps matching TRBD1 (5 bases). Germline lookup yields CDR1 SGHTA and CDR2 FQGNSA. Trimming removed 1 base at V and 7 bases at J, with 16 bases between. CDR3 length: 15 amino acids. CDR3 loop: CASSLDQTAFLGYTF. The DNA for the CDR3 is TGTGCCAGCAGCTTAGACCAGACAGCATTTCTTGGCTACACCTTC.

In this sample, this clone turned up a few times. V gene TRBV19 combines with J gene TRBJ1-1; 7 bases align to TRBD1. Looked up from germline, CDR1 is LNHDA and CDR2 is SQIVND (reference sequence). The CDR3 has 13 residues. The trim removed 6 bases at V and 5 bases at J, leaving 6 bases unmatched. This CDR3 is CASRDDRATEAFF. CDR3 coding DNA: TGTGCCAGTAGGGATGACAGGGCAACTGAAGCTTTCTTT.

This clone occurred a few times. Germline is not matched at one junction end, which may reflect a read error. The chain has TRBV5-6 and TRBJ2-2; weak D call: TRBD1 (7 bases). The CDR3 covers 15 residues. CDR1 SGHDT and CDR2 YYEEEE come from the germline V gene. Here the CDR3 DNA reads TGTGCCAGCAGCGTGGGCGACCGGGAGCAGGGGGGGCTGTTTTTT. This encodes CASSVGDREQGGLFF.